This TCR beta chain was observed in a study of T cell repertoires in cytomegalovirus infection. Study-level background: The study used recently identified HLA-C-restricted and well-studied HLA-B-restricted CMV epitopes. Indications of both CMV infection and matching HLA type were provided by public TCR beta signatures.

As to this clonotype: Antigen: not known.

Study conclusions and caveats: There were carriers of CMV plus the relevant HLA, and cumulative public TCR beta family frequency identified them. The response measured ex vivo was dominated by TCR beta clonotypes (HLA-C-restricted and CMV-specific).

TCRdb re-called the reads with MiXCR, one entry per CDR3 protein. The repertoire has 800,000 to 950,000 distinct CDR3 sequences, approximately 30% of them found once; the top ten carry roughly an eighth. The source was cultured CD8+ T cells from PBMCs, collected from culture after CMV antigen stimulation. The TCR comes from a human donor in good health (CMV status not recorded). Some clones in this sample may be carry-over from other donors' samples.

The CDR3 loop reads CAISEVNLGRHKFSNQPQHF. The DNA of the CDR3 is TGTGCCATCAGTGAGGTAAATCTAGGACGGCATAAATTTAGCAATCAGCCCCAGCATTTT. The chain links TRBV10-3 to TRBJ1-5; D not resolved. V lost 2 bases and J lost 0, with 23 bases in between. Germline CDR1 ENHRY, CDR2 SYGVKD. This CDR3 comprises 20 residues.